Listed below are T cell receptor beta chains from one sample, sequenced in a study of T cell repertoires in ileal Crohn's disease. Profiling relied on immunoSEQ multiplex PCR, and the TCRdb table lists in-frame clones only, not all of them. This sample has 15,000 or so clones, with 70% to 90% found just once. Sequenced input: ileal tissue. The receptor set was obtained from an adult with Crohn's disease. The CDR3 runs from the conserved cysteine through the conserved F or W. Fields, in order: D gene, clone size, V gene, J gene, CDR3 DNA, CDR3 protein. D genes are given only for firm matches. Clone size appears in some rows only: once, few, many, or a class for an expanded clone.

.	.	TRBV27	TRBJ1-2	TGTGCCAGCAGTTTTTCCCCACCTAAAGCGCAGAGCTACACCTTC	CASSFSPPKAQSYTF
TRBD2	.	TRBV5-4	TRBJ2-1	TGTGCCAGCAGCTGGCCCTTGGGACTAGCGGGCAACAATGAGCAGTTCTTC	CASSWPLGLAGNNEQFF
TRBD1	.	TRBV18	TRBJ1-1	TGTGCCAGCTCACCACCGGGACAGGGTCGGCACACTGAAGCTTTCTTT	CASSPPGQGRHTEAFF
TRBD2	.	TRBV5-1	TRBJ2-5	TGCGCCAGCAGCTTGGACGGGGGGGTGGAGACCCAGTACTTC	CASSLDGGVETQYF
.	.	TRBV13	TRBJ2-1	TGTGCCAGCAGCTTACGGGACAAGGGGGACAATGAGCAGTTCTTC	CASSLRDKGDNEQFF
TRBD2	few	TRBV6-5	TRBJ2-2	TGTGCCAGCAGCTCCGGGGGGAGCACCGGGGAGCTGTTTTTT	CASSSGGSTGELFF
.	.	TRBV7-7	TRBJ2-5	TGTGCTAGCAGCTTAGCCGTGGGCAGTCAAGCGACCCAGTACTTC	CASSLAVGSQATQYF
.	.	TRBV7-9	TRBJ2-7	TGTGCCAGCAGCCAACGCCCGGCGGGGCTCGACGAGCAGTACTTC	CASSQRPAGLDEQYF
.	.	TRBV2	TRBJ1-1	TGTGCCAGCAGCCAACAGGGGAACACTGAAGCTTTCTTT	CASSQQGNTEAFF
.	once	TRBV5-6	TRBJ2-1	TGTGCCAGCAGCCTCGAGATCTCCTACAATGAGCAGTTCTTC	CASSLEISYNEQFF
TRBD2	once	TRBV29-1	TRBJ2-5	TGCAGCGTTGAAGGGGGGCTAGCGGGAGTGGCAGAGACCCAGTACTTC	CSVEGGLAGVAETQYF
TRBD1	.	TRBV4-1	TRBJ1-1	TGCGCCAGCAGCCAAGGGGGACAGGGGATTACTGAAGCTTTCTTT	CASSQGGQGITEAFF
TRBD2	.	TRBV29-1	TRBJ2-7	TGCAGCGTGACTAGCGGCTACGAGCAGTACTTC	CSVTSGYEQYF
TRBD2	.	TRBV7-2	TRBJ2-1	TGTGCCAGCAGCTTAGCGGGTATAGCGGGAGCTTATGTTGAGCAGTTCTTC	CASSLAGIAGAYVEQFF
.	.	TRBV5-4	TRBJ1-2	TGTGCCAGCAGCACGTGGGACTTTGGCTACACCTTC	CASSTWDFGYTF
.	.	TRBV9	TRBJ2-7	TGTGCCAGCAGCCGATCAGGGGTTAGCTCCTACGAGCAGTACTTC	CASSRSGVSSYEQYF
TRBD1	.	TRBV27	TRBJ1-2	TGTGCCAGCAGTCCTGGACAGGCGGATGGCTACACCTTC	CASSPGQADGYTF
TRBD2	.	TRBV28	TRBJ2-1	TGTGCCAGCACCCTTCGGACTAGCGGGAGGGCCCTGAATGAGCAGTTCTTC	CASTLRTSGRALNEQFF
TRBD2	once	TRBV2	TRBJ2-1	TGTGCCAGCAGTGAACTAGCGGGAGTTCCCAATGAGCAGTTCTTC	CASSELAGVPNEQFF
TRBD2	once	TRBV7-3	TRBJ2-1	TGTGCCAGCAGCTTAACACTAGCGGAATACAATGAGCAGTTCTTC	CASSLTLAEYNEQFF
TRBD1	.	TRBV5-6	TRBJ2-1	TGTGCCAGCAGCTTGGCCTTGAACAGGGGTGAGGCCCAGGGTGAGCAGTTCTTC	CASSLALNRGEAQGEQFF
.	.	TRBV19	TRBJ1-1	TGTGCCACCAGACCGCTTGAGGGCGACACTGAAGCTTTCTTT	CATRPLEGDTEAFF
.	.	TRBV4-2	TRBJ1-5	TGTGCCAGCAGCCAAGATATAAGGAGAATGGCGGGGGGCAATCAGCCCCAGCATTTT	CASSQDIRRMAGGNQPQHF
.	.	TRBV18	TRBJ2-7	TGTGCCAGCTCACCACGGCAGGGCAACTCCTACGAGCAGTACTTC	CASSPRQGNSYEQYF
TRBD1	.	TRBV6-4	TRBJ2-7	TGTGCCAGCAGTGGCTGGGACAGGGGCAGGTCTGGGCTGTACGAGCAGTACTTC	CASSGWDRGRSGLYEQYF
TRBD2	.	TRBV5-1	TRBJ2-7	TGCGCCAGCAGCACCGCTAGCGGGCCCATCTCCTACGAGCAGTACTTC	CASSTASGPISYEQYF
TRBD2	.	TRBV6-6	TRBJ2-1	TGTGCCAGCACCCGGGGGGGTCCTGGGCTAGATGAGCAGTTCTTC	CASTRGGPGLDEQFF
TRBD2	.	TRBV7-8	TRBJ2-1	TGTGCCAGCAGCATAAGACTAGCGGCGTACAATGAGCAGTTCTTC	CASSIRLAAYNEQFF
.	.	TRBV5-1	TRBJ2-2	TGCGCCAGCAGTAGGAACACCGGGGAGCTGTTTTTT	CASSRNTGELFF
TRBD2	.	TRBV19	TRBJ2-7	TGTGCCAGTAGTGCGACCTCCGGGACTAGTAGCTCCTACGAGCAGTACTTC	CASSATSGTSSSYEQYF
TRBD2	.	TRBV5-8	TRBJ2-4	TGTGCCAGCAGCCCCCGACTAGCGGGAACCGAAAAAAACATTCAGTACTTC	CASSPRLAGTEKNIQYF
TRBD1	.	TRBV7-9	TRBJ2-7	TGTGCCAGCAGCTGGGGAACAGGGGCCGGCGAGCAGTACTTC	CASSWGTGAGEQYF
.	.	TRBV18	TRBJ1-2	TGTGCCAGCTCACCACCTCAGGGTCATGGCTACACCTTC	CASSPPQGHGYTF
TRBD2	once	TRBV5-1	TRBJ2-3	TGCGCCAGCAGCAAGTCGAGGTCAGCGGGAGGAAGCACAGATACGCAGTATTTT	CASSKSRSAGGSTDTQYF
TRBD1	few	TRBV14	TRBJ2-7	TGTGCCAGCAGCCAAGATTTTGGACAGGCTTCCTACGAGCAGTACTTC	CASSQDFGQASYEQYF
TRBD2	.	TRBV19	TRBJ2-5	TGTGCCAGTAGTATCGGCCTAGCGGGCTTCCAAGAGACCCAGTACTTC	CASSIGLAGFQETQYF
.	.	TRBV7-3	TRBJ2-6	TGTGCCAGCAGCCTGGACAGTAGACGGACTGGGGCCAACGTCCTGACTTTC	CASSLDSRRTGANVLTF
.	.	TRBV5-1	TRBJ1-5	TGCGCCAGCAGCCCGGGGGGTAGCCTAAATCAGCCCCAGCATTTT	CASSPGGSLNQPQHF
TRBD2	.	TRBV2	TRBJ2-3	TGTGCCAGCAGTGGTACGGGAGGAAACACAGATACGCAGTATTTT	CASSGTGGNTDTQYF